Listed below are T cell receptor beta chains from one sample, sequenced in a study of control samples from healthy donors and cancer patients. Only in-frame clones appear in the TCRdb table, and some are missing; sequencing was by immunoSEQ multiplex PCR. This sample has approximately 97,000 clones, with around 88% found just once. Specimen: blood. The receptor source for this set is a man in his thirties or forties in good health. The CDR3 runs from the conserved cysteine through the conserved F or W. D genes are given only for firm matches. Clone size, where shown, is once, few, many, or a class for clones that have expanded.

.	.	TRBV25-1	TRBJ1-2	TGTGCCGCTGCATCGGCTGGGACCCTCGGGGGCTACACCTTC	CAAASAGTLGGYTF
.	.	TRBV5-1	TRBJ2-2	TGCGCCAGCAGCCTCGGGACTCCGATAACCGGGGAGCTGTTTTTT	CASSLGTPITGELFF
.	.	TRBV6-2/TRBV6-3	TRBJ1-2	TGTGCCAGCAGTTACTCATCCAGGGGAAGTGGCTACACCTTC	CASSYSSRGSGYTF
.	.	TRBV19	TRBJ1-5	TGTGCCAGTAGTCTGGACAAGTATAGCAATCAGCCCCAGCATTTT	CASSLDKYSNQPQHF
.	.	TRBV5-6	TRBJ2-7	TGTGCCAGCAGCTTCAGCGAGCAGTACTTC	CASSFSEQYF
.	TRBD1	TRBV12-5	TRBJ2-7	TGTGCTAGTGGTTTGGGACAGGGTGGTACCTACGAGCAGTACTTC	CASGLGQGGTYEQYF
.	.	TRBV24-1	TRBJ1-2	TGTGCCACCAGTGATCCCTTAACGGACGGAAACTATGGCTACACCTTC	CATSDPLTDGNYGYTF
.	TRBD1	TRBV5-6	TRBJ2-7	TGTGCCAGCAGCAGCGGGACAGGGTTTTCGTACGAGCAGTACTTC	CASSSGTGFSYEQYF
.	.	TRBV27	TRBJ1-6	TGTGCCAGCAGTTTCGCCGGGCCTCCCCGAAGTTTCTTTCCCCTCCACTTT	CASSFAGPPRSFFPLHF
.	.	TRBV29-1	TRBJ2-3	TGCAGCGTTGTTGGGGATAGCACAGATACGCAGTATTTT	CSVVGDSTDTQYF
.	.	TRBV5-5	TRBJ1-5	TGTGCCAGCAGCTTGCAGACAGGTTACAATCAGCCCCAGCATTTT	CASSLQTGYNQPQHF
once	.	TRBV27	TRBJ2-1	TGTGCCAGCAGTCCCTTTGCCGGTCGGGGTTCGGGTGAGCAGTTCTTC	CASSPFAGRGSGEQFF
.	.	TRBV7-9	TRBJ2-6	TGTGCCAGCAGCTTTAGCGAGTCTGGGGCCAACGTCCTGACTTTC	CASSFSESGANVLTF
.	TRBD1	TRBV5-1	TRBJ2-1	TGCGCCAGCAGCTGGGACAGGGCTACTGAGCAGTTCTTC	CASSWDRATEQFF
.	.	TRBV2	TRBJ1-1	TGTGCCAGCAGTCTGGGGTGGAACACTGAAGCTTTCTTT	CASSLGWNTEAFF
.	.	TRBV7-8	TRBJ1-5	TGTGCCAGCAGCTTAGTCGCCAAGTATAGCAATCAGCCCCAGCATTTT	CASSLVAKYSNQPQHF
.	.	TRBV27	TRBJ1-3	TGTGGGTATATGGGGGGCCATGGAAACACCATATATTTT	CGYMGGHGNTIYF
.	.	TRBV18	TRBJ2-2	TGTGCCAGCTCACCGAACCCCCGGCCGGGCGACGGGGAGCTGTTTTTT	CASSPNPRPGDGELFF
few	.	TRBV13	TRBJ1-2	TGTGCCAGCAGCTCATTCTTGTGGGACAAGAACTATGGCTACACCTTC	CASSSFLWDKNYGYTF
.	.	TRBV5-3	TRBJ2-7	TGTGCCAGAAGCTTGTTTTGGTTTTACGAGCAGTACTTC	CARSLFWFYEQYF
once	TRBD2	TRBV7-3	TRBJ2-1	TGTGCCAGCAGCTTGAGCGGGAGGGCCATCAATGAGCAGTTCTTC	CASSLSGRAINEQFF
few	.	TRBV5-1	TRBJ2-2	TGCGCCAGCAGCTTGGGCGCGAACCTTCAAACCGGGGAGCTGTTTTTT	CASSLGANLQTGELFF
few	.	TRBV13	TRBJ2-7	TGTGCCAGCAGCCCCAGAGGGGTGATCAACACCTACGAGCAGTACTTC	CASSPRGVINTYEQYF
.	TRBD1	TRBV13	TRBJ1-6	TGTGCCAGCAGCTTAGGGAGGACAGGACTAAATTCACCCCTCCACTTT	CASSLGRTGLNSPLHF
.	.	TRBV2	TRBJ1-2	TGTGCCAGCACCACAGGCCCGGGAGCTAACTATGGCTACACCTTC	CASTTGPGANYGYTF
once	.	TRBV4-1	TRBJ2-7	TGCGCCAGCAGCCAAGGGGGCAGGGGTAACGAGCAGTACTTC	CASSQGGRGNEQYF
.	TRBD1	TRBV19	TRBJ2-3	TGTGCCAGTAGTATGAGGCAGGGGGTAGATACGCAGTATTTT	CASSMRQGVDTQYF
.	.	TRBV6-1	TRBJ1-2	TGTGCCAGCAGTGAACGAGGGGCAAAGGGCACACGAGGGATTTTGAGGGCCGTATATGGCTACACCTTC	CASSERGAKGTRGILRAVYGYTF
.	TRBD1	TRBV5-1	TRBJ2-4	TGCGCCAGCCTAATACATCGACAGGGGTGGTTGGGAAACATTCAGTACTTC	CASLIHRQGWLGNIQYF
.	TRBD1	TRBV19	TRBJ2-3	TGTGCCAGTAGTCTCGGGACAGGCCCCCTCACAGATACGCAGTATTTT	CASSLGTGPLTDTQYF
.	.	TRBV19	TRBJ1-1	TGTGCCAGTAGTGATGGAGGCCCTGAAGCTTTCTTT	CASSDGGPEAFF
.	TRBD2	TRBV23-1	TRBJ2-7	TGCGCCAGCAGAACGGGACTAGCGGGCCCGATCTCCTACGAGCAGTACTTC	CASRTGLAGPISYEQYF
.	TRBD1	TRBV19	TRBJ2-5	TGTGCCAGTAGTGCGAGACAGGGGATCGGGACCCAGTACTTC	CASSARQGIGTQYF